A single TCR beta chain is shown here with its context. The antigen remains unidentified. The V gene's germline CDR1 is SGHTA and CDR2 FQGNSA. The CDR3 length is 14 residues. The junction had 11 bases not matched to a gene; V was cut back by 6 bases and J by 7 bases. The data originate from a study of beta chain features in type 1 diabetes. Whole-study context: Healthy donors, compared against patients, showed similar age, gender and cell yields. Study findings and constraints: All four CD4+ subsets of Type 1 diabetes patients contained TCRB CDR3s that were moderately but significantly shorter.

The single heparinised draw taken from each donor contained around 110 mL of blood on average. Sequenced material consisted of expressed TCRB transcripts (all of the isolated RNA was reverse transcribed). Repertoires were generated with immunoSEQ multiplex PCR, while TCRdb's copy carries only in-frame clones and drops some. Of 150,000 to 200,000 clones listed, roughly 60% were seen once; the top ten hold about 0.089%. The source material was naive CD4+ T cells from blood. The V gene is TRBV7-2, the J gene TRBJ2-7, with 8 nucleotides matching TRBD2. The receptor comes from a man younger than 45 with type 1 diabetes. This chain's CDR3 is CASSPSGGPGEQYF. For the CDR3, the DNA is TGTGCCAGCAGTCCTTCGGGGGGGCCGGGAGAGCAGTACTTC.